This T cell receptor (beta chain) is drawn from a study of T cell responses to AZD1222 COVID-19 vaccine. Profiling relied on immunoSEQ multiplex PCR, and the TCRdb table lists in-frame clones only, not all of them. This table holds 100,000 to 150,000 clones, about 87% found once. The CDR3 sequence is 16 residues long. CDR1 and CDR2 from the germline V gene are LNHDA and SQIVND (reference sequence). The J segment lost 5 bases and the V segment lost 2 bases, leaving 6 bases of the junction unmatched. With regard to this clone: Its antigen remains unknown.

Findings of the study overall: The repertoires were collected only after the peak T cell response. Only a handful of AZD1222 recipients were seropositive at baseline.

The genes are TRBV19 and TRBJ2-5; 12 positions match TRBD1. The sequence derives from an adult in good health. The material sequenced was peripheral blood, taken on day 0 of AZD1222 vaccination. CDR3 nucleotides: TGTGCCAGTAGTATATGGGGACAGGGGGCAGGGGAGACCCAGTACTTC. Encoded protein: CASSIWGQGAGETQYF. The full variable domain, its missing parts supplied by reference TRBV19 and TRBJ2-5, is DGGITQSPKYLFRKEGQNVTLSCEQNLNHDAMYWYRQDPGQGLRLIYYSQIVNDFQKGDIAEGYSVSREKKESFPLTVTSAQKNPTAFYLCASSIWGQGAGETQYFGPGTRLLVL.